A few counts support the clone carrying this T cell receptor (beta chain). This sample is part of a study of blood T cells in healthy people across ages. Between the trimmed V and J ends, which lost 5 bases and 3 bases, there was a span of 17 bases. This CDR3 is 15 amino acids long. Germline V gene lookup returns CDR1 PRHDT and CDR2 FYEKMQ (reference sequence). Primers used in a second PCR of roughly 7 to 11 cycles were a sample-barcoded 5' primer and a J-beta primer mix. Each CDR3 protein gets one entry after TCRdb re-called the 5' RACE reads with MiXCR. The sample contains hundreds of thousands of distinct CDR3 sequences, 44% of which appear only once.

The chain combines TRBV13 with TRBJ2-7, with a possible D match to TRBD1 (6 bases). Sequencing was done on a sample of blood. The receptor's source is a man between 60 and 70 years old in good health. The CDR3 nucleotides read TGTGCCAGCAGCACCAGGGGATCGCAGTACTACGAGCAGTACTTC. This sequence encodes CASSTRGSQYYEQYF.